This T cell receptor beta chain was profiled in a study of blood T cell repertoires in COVID-19. Study at large: The origin of the acute and convalescent COVID-19 samples was the United States, Italy and Spain. Sources were T cells, B-cell-depleted T cells, or PBMCs; the material itself was cDNA or gDNA.

CDR3 length: 14 amino acids. Germline loops: CDR1 SGHRS, CDR2 YFSETQ. Deletions cut 2 bases from V and 0 bases from J, with 8 bases between. Clones were read by immunoSEQ multiplex PCR, and TCRdb kept only the in-frame ones, dropping some. Here the sample spans under 200,000 clones, over 75% being singletons. Grouping used clinical history reported by participants in a survey and questionnaire. Donors in Cohort 3 who had recovered were those with two negative PCRs, healthcare professional clearance, or resolution of their symptoms. The sample taken for sequencing was PBMCs or T cells enriched from blood (not recorded which). The J gene is TRBJ1-1, the V gene TRBV5-1; the D is unclear. The TCR comes from a woman aged 45-59 years who had recovered from COVID-19. Here the CDR3 DNA reads TGCGCCAGCAGCTTTGAGGGCGTGAACACTGAAGCTTTCTTT. Amino acids: CASSFEGVNTEAFF.